Presented here are 7 T cell receptor beta chains from one specimen sequenced in a study of CD8 T cells in Susac syndrome. Random hexamers primed reverse transcription of 0.5 to 1 ug RNA. TCRdb reprocessed the immunoSEQ multiplex PCR reads with MiXCR, giving one entry per CDR3 protein. The sample has about 120,000 distinct CDR3 sequences, 90% to 95% seen once. The source material was CD8+ T cells from PBMCs. The receptors were sampled from a human donor with Susac syndrome.

In its sample, this clonotype was seen once. V is TRBV29-1 and J is TRBJ2-3, with 7 bases aligning to TRBD2. Germline-derived CDR1 and CDR2 are SQVTM and ANQGSEA. The CDR3 sequence is 14 residues long. The ends lost 4 bases at V and 2 bases at J; junction bases unmatched: 6. CDR3 DNA: TGCAGCGTTGGGAGCGGGATCGACACAGATACGCAGTATTTT. Its protein product is CSVGSGIDTDTQYF.

This clonotype has just one count. V gene TRBV7-2 combines with J gene TRBJ2-7; 12 positions match TRBD2. J gave up 3 bases and V 4 bases, and 4 bases lay outside the gene matches. The germline CDR1 and CDR2 sequences are SGHTA and FQGNSA. The length of the CDR3 is 15 residues. The CDR3 region is CASSSLAGGHYEQYF. The CDR3, as DNA: TGTGCCAGCAGCTCACTAGCGGGGGGCCACTACGAGCAGTACTTC.

J is TRBJ1-1 and V is TRBV19; D is unresolved. The CDR3 length is 14 residues. Germline V gene lookup returns CDR1 LNHDA and CDR2 SQIVND (reference sequence). Trimming cost V 5 bases and J 0 bases, with 10 bases left between them. The CDR3 loop reads CASSLWEMNTEAFF. CDR3 in DNA: TGTGCCAGTAGTCTCTGGGAAATGAACACTGAAGCTTTCTTT. The entire variable domain, with the rest obtained from reference TRBV19 and TRBJ1-1, is as follows: DGGITQSPKYLFRKEGQNVTLSCEQNLNHDAMYWYRQDPGQGLRLIYYSQIVNDFQKGDIAEGYSVSREKKESFPLTVTSAQKNPTAFYLCASSLWEMNTEAFFGQGTRLTVV.

The chain has TRBV5-1 and TRBJ1-1; D is unresolved. CDR3 length: 15 amino acids. The V end lost 3 bases, the J end lost 1 base, and 13 bases lay between the germline ends. From germline, CDR1 is SGHRS and CDR2 YFSETQ. The CDR3: CASSWVATGNTEAFF. DNA for the CDR3: TGCGCCAGCAGCTGGGTAGCCACGGGGAACACTGAAGCTTTCTTT.

The rearrangement uses TRBV20-1 and TRBJ1-1; D perhaps matches TRBD1 (5 bases). The CDR3 has 13 amino acids. Deletions cut 0 bases from V and 4 bases from J, with 9 bases between. The V gene's germline CDR1 is DFQATT and CDR2 SNEGSKA (reference sequence). CDR3 DNA sequence: TGCAGTGCTAGAGACCTCACAGGCACTGAAGCTTTCTTT. Protein sequence: CSARDLTGTEAFF.

The chain couples TRBV9 to TRBJ2-7, with D unresolved. CDR1 SGDLS and CDR2 YYNGEE come from the germline V gene. V was trimmed by 0 bases and J by 0 bases, leaving 7 bases between them. The CDR3 has 14 residues. The CDR3 loop is CASSVDINSYEQYF. The CDR3 coding sequence is TGTGCCAGCAGCGTAGATATAAACTCCTACGAGCAGTACTTC.

The V gene is TRBV29-1, the J gene TRBJ2-3; the match to TRBD1 covers 8 bases. Unmatched junction bases numbered 7, after V lost 4 bases and J lost 4 bases. Germline V CDR1 and CDR2: SQVTM, ANQGSEA. The CDR3 has 14 residues. The CDR3 spells CSVVARGQSDTQYF. The CDR3 region has the DNA TGCAGCGTTGTTGCCAGGGGGCAGTCAGATACGCAGTATTTT.